Reported below is one TCR beta chain. The study drew participants aged about 18 to 89 years from some 23 US areas. Membership in each cohort depended on participant-reported clinical history. The sample comes from a study of blood T cell repertoires in COVID-19. As processed by the authors: Amplification of reference gene primers provided the estimated nucleated cell counts. Profiled with immunoSEQ multiplex PCR; TCRdb holds only in-frame clones, not every one. Clonal size and the V and J genes are those of that table, whereas D and trimming came from the DNA. This sample has over 200,000 clones, with around 88% found just once. CDR1 and CDR2 (germline): MNHEY, SMNVEV (reference sequence). The V and J ends lost 4 bases and 5 bases, in that order; junction bases with no gene match: 10. This CDR3 is 16 amino acids long.

Sequencing was performed on PBMCs or T cells enriched from blood (not recorded which). The J gene is TRBJ2-4, the V gene TRBV27, with 8 bases lining up with TRBD1. This clonotype was sampled from a woman aged 40 to 49 with acute COVID-19. CDR3: CASSSRDRRSENIQYF. The CDR3 bases are TGTGCCAGCAGTTCCCGGGACAGGCGGAGTGAAAACATTCAGTACTTC.